This TCR beta chain comes out of a study of T cells in Graves' hyperthyroidism and ophthalmopathy. Looking at the study overall: Before treatment of any kind, peripheral blood was taken at initial diagnosis. Study-wide findings and caveats: Blood also carried most thyroid clonotypes expanded above 0.001.

No ophthalmopathy progression within 18 months constituted stable Graves' hyperthyroidism. Researchers barred patients who had uncontrolled infection, other autoimmune disease, pregnancy or lactation. Regions amplified from RNA transcripts were the TCR beta CDR3 regions. Researchers ran a first-round RT-PCR on the TCR CDR3 using the HTBI primer set. TCRdb used MiXCR to reprocess the multiplex PCR reads, holding one entry per CDR3 protein. The table lists about 96,000 distinct CDR3 sequences, approximately 56% of them singletons, with roughly 29% in the top ten. Turning to this clonotype: Antigen unknown.

Germline values: CDR1 SGHVS, CDR2 FQNEAQ. The CDR3 length is 15 residues. The junction had 5 bases not matched to a gene; V was cut back by 5 bases and J by 2 bases. Sequencing was done on a sample of blood. The clonotype comes from a woman in her 40s with Graves' hyperthyroidism. The chain joins TRBV7-8 to TRBJ1-4, with 7 positions matching TRBD1. The CDR3: CASSLQGFTNEKLFF. CDR3 sequence (DNA): TGTGCCAGCAGCCTACAGGGGTTTACTAATGAAAAACTGTTTTTT.